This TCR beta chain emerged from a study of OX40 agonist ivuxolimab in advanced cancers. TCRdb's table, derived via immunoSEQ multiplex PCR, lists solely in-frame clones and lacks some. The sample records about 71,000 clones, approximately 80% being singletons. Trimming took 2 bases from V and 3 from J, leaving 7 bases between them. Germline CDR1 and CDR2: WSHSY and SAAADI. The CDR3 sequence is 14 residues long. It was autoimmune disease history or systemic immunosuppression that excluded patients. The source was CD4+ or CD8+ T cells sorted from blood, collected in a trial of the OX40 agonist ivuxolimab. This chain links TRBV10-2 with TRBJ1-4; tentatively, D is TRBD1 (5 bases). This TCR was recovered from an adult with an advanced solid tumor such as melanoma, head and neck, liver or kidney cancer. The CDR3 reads CASSELGANEKLFF. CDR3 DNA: TGCGCCAGCAGTGAGCTGGGGGCTAATGAAAAACTGTTTTTT.